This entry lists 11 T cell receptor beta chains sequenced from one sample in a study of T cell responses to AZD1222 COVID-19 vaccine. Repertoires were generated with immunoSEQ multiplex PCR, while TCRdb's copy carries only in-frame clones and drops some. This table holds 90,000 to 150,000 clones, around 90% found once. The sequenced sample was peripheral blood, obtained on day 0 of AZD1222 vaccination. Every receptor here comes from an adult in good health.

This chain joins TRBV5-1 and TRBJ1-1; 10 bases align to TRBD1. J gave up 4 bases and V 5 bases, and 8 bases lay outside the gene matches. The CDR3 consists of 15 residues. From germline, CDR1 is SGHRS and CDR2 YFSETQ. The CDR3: CASSAQRTGGTEAFF. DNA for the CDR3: TGCGCCAGCAGTGCCCAGCGGACAGGGGGCACTGAAGCTTTCTTT.

CDR3 nucleotide sequence: TGCGCCAGCAGCCACCTTAGCGGGGACCCCTACAATGAGCAGTTCTTC. Translation gives CASSHLSGDPYNEQFF. The chain recombines TRBV4-3 with TRBJ2-1, with 8 bases that match TRBD2. V shed 3 bases and J 2 bases; nucleotides not matched to a gene: 6. This CDR3 is built from 16 residues. From germline, CDR1 is LGHNA and CDR2 YSLEER.

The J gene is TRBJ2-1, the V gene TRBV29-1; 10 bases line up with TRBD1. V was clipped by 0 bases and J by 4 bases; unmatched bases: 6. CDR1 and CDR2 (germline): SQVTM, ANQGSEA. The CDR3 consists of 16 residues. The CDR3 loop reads CSVEDWDRGRYNEQFF. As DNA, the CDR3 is TGCAGCGTTGAAGATTGGGACAGGGGTAGATACAATGAGCAGTTCTTC.

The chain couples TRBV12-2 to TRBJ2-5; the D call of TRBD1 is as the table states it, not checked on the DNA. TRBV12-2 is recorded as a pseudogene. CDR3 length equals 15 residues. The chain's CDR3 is CASRIQDRGGETQYF. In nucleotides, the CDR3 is TGTGCAAGTCGCATCCAGGACAGGGGTGGAGAGACCCAGTACTTC.

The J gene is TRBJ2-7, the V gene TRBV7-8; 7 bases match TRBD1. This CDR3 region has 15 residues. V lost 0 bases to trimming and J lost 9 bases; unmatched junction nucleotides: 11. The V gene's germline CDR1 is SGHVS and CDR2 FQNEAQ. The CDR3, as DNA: TGTGCCAGCAGCTTAGCTGAGACAGGGCTCGGTTCGCAGTACTTC. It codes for CASSLAETGLGSQYF.

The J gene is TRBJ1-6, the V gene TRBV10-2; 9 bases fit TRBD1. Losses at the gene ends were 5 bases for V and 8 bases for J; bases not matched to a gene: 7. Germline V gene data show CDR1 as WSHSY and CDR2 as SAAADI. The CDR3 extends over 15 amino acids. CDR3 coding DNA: TGCGCCAGCAGTTCCGGACAGGGGAGTTATTCACCCCTCCACTTT. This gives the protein CASSSGQGSYSPLHF.

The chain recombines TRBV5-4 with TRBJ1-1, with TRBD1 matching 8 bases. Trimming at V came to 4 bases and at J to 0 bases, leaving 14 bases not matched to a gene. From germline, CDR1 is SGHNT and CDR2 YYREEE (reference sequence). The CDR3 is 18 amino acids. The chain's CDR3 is CASSNGLGTGVLNTEAFF. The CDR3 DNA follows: TGTGCCAGCAGCAATGGCTTAGGGACAGGAGTACTGAACACTGAAGCTTTCTTT.

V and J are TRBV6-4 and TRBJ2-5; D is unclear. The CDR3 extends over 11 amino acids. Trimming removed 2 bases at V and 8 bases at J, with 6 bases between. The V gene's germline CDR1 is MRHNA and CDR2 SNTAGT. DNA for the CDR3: TGTGCCAGCAGTGACGGAGTAACCCAGTACTTC. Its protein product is CASSDGVTQYF.

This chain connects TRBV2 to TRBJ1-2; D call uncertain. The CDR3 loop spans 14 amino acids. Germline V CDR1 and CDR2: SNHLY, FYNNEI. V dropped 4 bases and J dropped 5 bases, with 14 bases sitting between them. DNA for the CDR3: TGTGCCAGCAGTGTACTAGGAGGTCGGTATGGCTACACCTTC. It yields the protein CASSVLGGRYGYTF.

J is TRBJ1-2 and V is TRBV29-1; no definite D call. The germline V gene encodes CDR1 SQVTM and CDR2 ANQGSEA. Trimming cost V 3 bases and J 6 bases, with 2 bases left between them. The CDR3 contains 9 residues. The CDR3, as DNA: TGCAGCGTTGACGATGGCTACACCTTC. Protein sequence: CSVDDGYTF.

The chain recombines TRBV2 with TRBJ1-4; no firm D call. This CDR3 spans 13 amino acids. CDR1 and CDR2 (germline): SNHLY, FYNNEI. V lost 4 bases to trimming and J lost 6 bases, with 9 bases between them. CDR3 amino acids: CASSVPGHEKLFF. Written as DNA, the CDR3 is TGTGCCAGCAGTGTGCCAGGACATGAAAAACTGTTTTTT.